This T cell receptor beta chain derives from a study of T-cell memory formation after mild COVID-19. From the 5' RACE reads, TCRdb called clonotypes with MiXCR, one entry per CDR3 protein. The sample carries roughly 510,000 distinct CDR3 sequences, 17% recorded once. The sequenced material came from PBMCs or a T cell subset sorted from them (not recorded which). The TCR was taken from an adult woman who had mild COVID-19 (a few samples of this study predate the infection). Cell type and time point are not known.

This CDR3 reads CASSSRRPYTEAFF. CDR3 coding DNA: TGTGCCAGTAGTAGTCGGCGACCTTACACTGAAGCTTTCTTT. V and J are TRBV19 and TRBJ1-1; D uncertain. Looked up from germline, CDR1 is LNHDA and CDR2 is SQIVND (reference sequence). Trimming shortened V by 4 bases and J by 3 bases, and 12 bases separated the two germline ends. The length of the CDR3 is 14 residues.